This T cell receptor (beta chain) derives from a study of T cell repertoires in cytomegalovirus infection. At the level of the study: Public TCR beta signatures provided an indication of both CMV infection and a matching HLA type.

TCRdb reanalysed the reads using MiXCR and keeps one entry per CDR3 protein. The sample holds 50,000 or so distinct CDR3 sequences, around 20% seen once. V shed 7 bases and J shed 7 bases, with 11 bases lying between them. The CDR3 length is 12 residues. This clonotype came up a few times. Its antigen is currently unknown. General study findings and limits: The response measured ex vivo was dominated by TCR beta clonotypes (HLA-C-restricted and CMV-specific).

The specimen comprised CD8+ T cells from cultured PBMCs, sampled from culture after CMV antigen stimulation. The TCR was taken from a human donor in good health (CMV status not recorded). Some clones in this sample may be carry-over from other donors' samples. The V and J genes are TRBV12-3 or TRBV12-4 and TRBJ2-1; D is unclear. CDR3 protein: CASTTGWNEQFF. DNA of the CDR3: TGTGCCAGCACCACTGGGTGGAATGAGCAGTTCTTC.